This TCR beta chain was sequenced during a study of metastatic and nonmetastatic thyroid tumors. There were no patients who had received any treatment before thyroid surgery. Germline CDR1 reads MNHNS; CDR2 reads SASEGT. CDR3 size: 16 residues. Trimming removed 6 bases from V and 0 bases from J, with 15 bases in between. Study outcomes and limitations: According to reports, the diversity of TCR beta was significantly higher in malignant thyroid tumors than in benign nodules, and this held in both blood and tumor samples.

Original processing methods: Clinicopathological groups differed in CDR3, with these differences serving to build a distant-metastasis classifier for papillary thyroid cancer. TCRdb re-analyzed the PCR reads using MiXCR. The V and J calls follow TCRdb's processing rather than the paper's. This table has roughly 15,000 clones, around 22% appearing once. This clone was counted at least ten times. Antigen unknown. The chain is built from TRBV6-1 and TRBJ1-3; unclear D gene. The clonotype was recovered from a female donor with papillary thyroid cancer or a benign thyroid nodule (not recorded which). Some clones in this sample may be carry-over from other donors' samples. The material sequenced was adjacent normal tissue. CDR3 region: CASSLGLGYSGNTIYF. The CDR3 bases are TGTGCCAGCAGCCTAGGGCTGGGTTACTCTGGAAACACCATATATTTT.